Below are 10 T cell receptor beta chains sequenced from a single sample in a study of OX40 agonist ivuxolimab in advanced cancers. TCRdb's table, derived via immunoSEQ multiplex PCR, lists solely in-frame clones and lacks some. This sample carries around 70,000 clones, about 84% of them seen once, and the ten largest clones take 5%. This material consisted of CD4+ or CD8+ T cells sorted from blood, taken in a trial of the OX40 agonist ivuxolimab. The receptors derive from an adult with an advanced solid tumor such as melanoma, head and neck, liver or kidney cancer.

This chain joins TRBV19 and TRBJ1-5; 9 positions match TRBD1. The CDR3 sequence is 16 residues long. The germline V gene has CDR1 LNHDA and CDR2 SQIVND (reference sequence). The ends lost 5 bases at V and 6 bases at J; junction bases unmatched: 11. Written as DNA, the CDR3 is TGTGCCAGTAGTCGCCGGGACAGGGATCGTGGTCAGCCCCAGCATTTT. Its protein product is CASSRRDRDRGQPQHF.

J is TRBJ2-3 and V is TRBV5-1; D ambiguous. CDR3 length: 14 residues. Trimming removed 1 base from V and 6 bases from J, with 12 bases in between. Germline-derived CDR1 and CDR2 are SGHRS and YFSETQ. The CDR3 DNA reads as TGCGCCAGCAGCTTGTCCCGAACTCGGGATACGCAGTATTTT. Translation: CASSLSRTRDTQYF.

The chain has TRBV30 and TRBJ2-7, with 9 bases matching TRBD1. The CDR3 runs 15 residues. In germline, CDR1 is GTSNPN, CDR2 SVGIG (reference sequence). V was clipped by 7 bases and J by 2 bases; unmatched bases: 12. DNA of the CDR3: TGTGCCTCTACCGGGACAGGGTTCTTCACCTACGAGCAGTACTTC. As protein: CASTGTGFFTYEQYF. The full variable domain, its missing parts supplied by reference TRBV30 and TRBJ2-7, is SQTIHQWPATLVQPVGSPLSLECTVEGTSNPNLYWYRQAAGRGLQLLFYSVGIGQISSEVPQNLSASRPQDRQFILSSKKLLLSDSGFYLCASTGTGFFTYEQYFGPGTRLTVT.

The CDR3 loop is CASSKNTEAFF. CDR3 DNA sequence: TGTGCCAGTAGTAAGAACACTGAAGCTTTCTTT. The rearrangement joins TRBV19 to TRBJ1-1, with D uncertain. The ends were cut back, 4 bases at V and 1 base at J, with 1 base in the middle. The CDR3 has 11 amino acids. Per germline, CDR1 LNHDA and CDR2 SQIVND (reference sequence).

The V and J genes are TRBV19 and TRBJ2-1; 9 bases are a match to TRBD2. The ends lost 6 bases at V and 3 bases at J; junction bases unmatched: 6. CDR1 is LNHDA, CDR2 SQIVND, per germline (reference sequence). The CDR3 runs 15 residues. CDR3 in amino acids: CASSRSSGIYNEQFF. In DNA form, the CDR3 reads TGTGCCAGTAGCCGTTCTAGCGGGATCTACAATGAGCAGTTCTTC.

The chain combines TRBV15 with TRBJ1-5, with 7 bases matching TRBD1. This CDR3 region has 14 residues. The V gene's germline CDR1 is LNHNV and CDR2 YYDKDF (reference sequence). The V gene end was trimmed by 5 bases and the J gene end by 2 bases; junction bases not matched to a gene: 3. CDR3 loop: CATSGQVGNQPQHF. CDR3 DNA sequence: TGTGCCACCAGCGGACAGGTCGGCAATCAGCCCCAGCATTTT. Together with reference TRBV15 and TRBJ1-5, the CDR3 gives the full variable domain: DAMVIQNPRYQVTQFGKPVTLSCSQTLNHNVMYWYQQKSSQAPKLLFHYYDKDFNNEADTPDNFQSRRPNTSFCFLDIRSPGLGDTAMYLCATSGQVGNQPQHFGDGTRLSIL.

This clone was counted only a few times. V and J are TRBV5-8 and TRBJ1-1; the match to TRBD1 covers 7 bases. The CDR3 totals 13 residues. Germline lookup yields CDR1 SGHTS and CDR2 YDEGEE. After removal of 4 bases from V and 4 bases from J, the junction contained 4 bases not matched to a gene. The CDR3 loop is CASSTNRGTEAFF. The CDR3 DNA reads TGTGCCAGCAGCACGAACAGGGGCACTGAAGCTTTCTTT. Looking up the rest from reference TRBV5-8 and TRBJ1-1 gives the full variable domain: EAGVTQSPTHLIKTRGQQATLRCSPISGHTSVYWYQQALGLGLQFLLWYDEGEERNRGNFPPRFSGRQFPNYSSELNVNALELEDSALYLCASSTNRGTEAFFGQGTRLTVV.

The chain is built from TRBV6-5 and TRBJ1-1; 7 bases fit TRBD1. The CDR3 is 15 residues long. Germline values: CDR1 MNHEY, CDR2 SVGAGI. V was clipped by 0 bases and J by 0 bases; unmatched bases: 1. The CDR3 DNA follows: TGTGCCAGCAGTTACTCAGGGGGCGTGAACACTGAAGCTTTCTTT. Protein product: CASSYSGGVNTEAFF.

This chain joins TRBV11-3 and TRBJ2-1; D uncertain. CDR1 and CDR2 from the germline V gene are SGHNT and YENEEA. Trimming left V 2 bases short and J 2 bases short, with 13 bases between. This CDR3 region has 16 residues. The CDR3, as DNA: TGTGCCAGCAGCTTATTATCGGCTCCCCCCTACAATGAGCAGTTCTTC. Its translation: CASSLLSAPPYNEQFF.

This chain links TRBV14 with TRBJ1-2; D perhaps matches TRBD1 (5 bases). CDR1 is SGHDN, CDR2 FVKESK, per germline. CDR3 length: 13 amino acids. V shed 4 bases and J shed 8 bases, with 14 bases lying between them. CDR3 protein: CASSPRTKGGYTF. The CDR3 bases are TGTGCCAGCAGCCCCCGGACGAAGGGGGGCTACACCTTC.